These 11 T cell receptor beta chains came from one sample sequenced in a study of T cells after yellow fever vaccination. A single record per CDR3 protein comes from TCRdb applying MiXCR to the 5' RACE reads. The sample has 340,000 or so distinct CDR3 sequences, around 12% seen once. Sequenced material: CD4+ T cells sorted from PBMCs, taken 15 days after the yellow fever booster vaccination. The receptors come from a man between 18 and 35 years old who received the YFV17D yellow fever vaccine.

V usage is TRBV9 and J usage is TRBJ2-5; the D is unclear. CDR1 SGDLS and CDR2 YYNGEE come from the germline V gene. The CDR3 consists of 14 residues. V lost 2 bases, J lost 2 bases, and 10 bases lay in between. The CDR3 nucleotides read TGTGCCAGCAGCGTTGGGCAGGAACAAGAGACCCAGTACTTC. Translating gives CASSVGQEQETQYF.

V and J are TRBV7-9 and TRBJ2-2; perhaps TRBD1 as D (6 bases). Germline loops: CDR1 SEHNR, CDR2 FQNEAQ (reference sequence). The CDR3 sequence is 14 residues long. V shed 3 bases and J shed 5 bases, with 10 bases lying between them. CDR3 amino acids: CASSFWGLTGELFF. CDR3 bases: TGTGCCAGCAGCTTCTGGGGGCTAACCGGGGAGCTGTTTTTT.

This clonotype occurred a few times. As DNA, the CDR3 is TGCAGTGCGTCCGGGCCCACCTACGAGCAGTACTTC. Residues: CSASGPTYEQYF. The chain employs TRBV20-1 and TRBJ2-7; no clear D. Germline V CDR1 and CDR2: DFQATT, SNEGSKA (reference sequence). Trimming took off 6 bases at V and 2 bases at J, with 11 bases between the two ends. The CDR3 spans 12 residues.

This clonotype was counted a few times. The chain joins TRBV20-1 to TRBJ1-2, with no clear D. Germline CDR1 is DFQATT and CDR2 is SNEGSKA (reference sequence). Trimming cost V 5 bases and J 7 bases, with 23 bases left between them. CDR3 length: 15 residues. CDR3: CSAFLPRPQRGGYTF. The CDR3 region has the DNA TGCAGTGCTTTCCTCCCGAGGCCCCAGAGAGGTGGCTACACCTTC.

This clonotype was detected only a few times. The V gene is TRBV6-5, the J gene TRBJ2-3; D not certain. The CDR3 runs 14 residues. Per the germline V gene, CDR1 is MNHEY and CDR2 is SVGAGI. With 0 bases removed from V and 9 bases from J, the gap between germline ends came to 13 bases. CDR3 loop: CASSYSTGVITQYF. In DNA, the CDR3 is TGTGCCAGCAGTTACTCTACTGGGGTTATCACGCAGTATTTT.

This clonotype was picked up a small number of times. Here the CDR3 reads CASSQGGGTGETQYF. The CDR3, as DNA: TGCGCCAGCAGCCAAGGCGGTGGCACGGGGGAGACCCAGTACTTC. The chain combines TRBV4-3 with TRBJ2-5; the D gene is possibly TRBD2 (5 bases). The length of the CDR3 is 15 residues. Trimming stripped 1 base from V and 5 bases from J, with 14 bases between. In germline, CDR1 is LGHNA, CDR2 YSLEER.

This clonotype has more than one count but fewer than ten. V gene TRBV7-9 combines with J gene TRBJ1-1; D is undetermined. CDR3 length equals 13 residues. The ends were cut back, 2 bases at V and 3 bases at J, with 7 bases in the middle. Per germline, CDR1 SEHNR and CDR2 FQNEAQ (reference sequence). This CDR3 reads CASSLRLDTEAFF. CDR3 DNA sequence: TGTGCCAGCAGCTTACGACTTGACACTGAAGCTTTCTTT.

This chain links TRBV6-2 or TRBV6-3 with TRBJ1-1; the D is unclear. CDR1 and CDR2 (germline): MNHEY, SVGEGT. V lost 4 bases and J 4 bases, leaving 7 bases between the germline ends. The CDR3 is 12 residues long. CDR3 in amino acids: CASSSWATEAFF. The CDR3 coding sequence is TGTGCCAGCAGTTCCTGGGCCACTGAAGCTTTCTTT.

V and J are TRBV6-2 or TRBV6-3 and TRBJ2-1; D assignment may be TRBD1 or TRBD2 (6 bases each). The V gene's germline CDR1 is MNHEY and CDR2 SVGEGT. The CDR3 is made up of 15 amino acids. V gave up 0 bases and J gave up 2 bases, with 8 bases separating them. CDR3 nucleotides: TGTGCCAGCAGTTACTCGGGGGGCACCTACAATGAGCAGTTCTTC. It translates to CASSYSGGTYNEQFF.

In this sample, this clonotype turned up many times. The chain combines TRBV4-3 with TRBJ2-3; possibly TRBD2 for D (6 bases). Germline CDR1 is LGHNA and CDR2 is YSLEER. Trimming took off 0 bases at V and 1 base at J, with 11 bases between the two ends. This CDR3 spans 16 amino acids. The CDR3 loop reads CASSQDAGGGTDTQYF. DNA for the CDR3: TGCGCCAGCAGCCAAGACGCGGGCGGGGGCACAGATACGCAGTATTTT.

There are a few counts of this clonotype. The chain has TRBV10-3 and TRBJ1-1, with D possibly TRBD1 on 5 matching bases. V was pared by 5 bases and J by 0 bases, with 16 bases between. CDR3 size: 16 residues. The germline gives CDR1 ENHRY, CDR2 SYGVKD. In DNA form, the CDR3 reads TGTGCCATCAGTAGTTTGGTGGGGCAGTTGAACACTGAAGCTTTCTTT. Residues: CAISSLVGQLNTEAFF.